This T cell receptor beta chain was recovered during a study of T cells generated in artificial thymic organoids (dated by TCRdb to about 2017). For the wider study: In some experiments, thymic T cells were further FACS-purified to deplete CD4 immature single positive or double positive precursors. The TCR alpha and beta CDR3 repertoires of CD8 single positive T cells derived from in vitro artificial thymic organoids were compared with those of thymic and peripheral blood naive CD8 T cells. Displayed repertoire sequencing data were described as representative of three independent experiments.

Separate semi-nested PCR amplifications were run for the TCRalpha and TCRbeta libraries, using Advantage 2 and reverse primers located in the TRAC or TRBC constant regions. Between roughly 3 and 500 ng of total RNA was used as input for first-strand cDNA synthesis. TCR cDNA libraries were made by 5'-RACE with the SMARTer PCR cDNA Synthesis kit, using a poly-dT primer for first-strand synthesis. Semi-nested constant-region reverse primers carried 5-nucleotide sample-specific barcodes, and products were cleaned with the Zymo DNA Clean and Concentrator-5 kit. As many as ten barcoded samples were combined into a pool, ligated to Illumina adaptors, and sequenced on an Illumina MiSeq as 2 x 150 bp paired-end reads. As for how the authors treated the data: Demultiplexed reads were aligned with BLAT to a custom library of all human TRAV, TRAJ, TRBV, TRBD and TRBJ combinations from IMGT. The best BLAT hits were picked using pslCDnaFilter (-maxAligns=1, -ignoreIntrons), and custom Perl scripts were used to calculate clonotype frequencies. Using fastp at Q25 and MiXCR, TCRdb reprocessed the public reads and kept productive beta chains. Every entry covers one CDR3 protein and lists the most common genes and DNA from its rows. The authors' filters were not applied to this entry. Across this sample there are about 8,500 distinct CDR3 sequences, with 15% to 20% seen only once. The ten largest clones represent over 1.1% of the sample.

This clonotype was recorded at least ten times. Its recognized antigen is unknown. No much larger clonotype is one base removed from it; base qualities were not supplied. Enrichment of primary CD8+ T cells was done with magnetic beads from the Miltenyi CD8+ T cell Isolation Kit. Before RNA extraction, CD3+TCRalphabeta+CD8 single positive T cells from both organoids and thymus were sorted by FACS. For each sample, total RNA was purified from approximately 40,000 to 200,000 sorted cells using the RNeasy Micro kit, and RNA quality was checked on an Agilent RNA 6000 Nano chip. To release thymocytes, thymic fragments were dissected, broken up by pipetting and passed through a 70 um strainer. Broader findings and caveats from the paper: Physiological TCR clonotype diversity, comparable to that of thymic and blood naive CD8 T cells, was observed in organoid-derived CD8 single positive T cells.

Material for sequencing was naive CD8+ T cells from the thymus. The sample's cell subset or site label, decoded: CD3+TCRalphabeta+CD8SP T cells; for blood, CD45RO-CCR7+ naive CD8+ T cells. This TCR came from a human donor who gave cord blood stem cells for thymic organoid culture, a cardiac surgery patient who gave postnatal thymus, or a blood donor (not recorded which).

The sequenced DNA is TGTGCCAGCAGACGAGGCTCCTCTAGCAATGAGCAGTTCTTC. It is translated as CASRRGSSSNEQFF. The chain is made from TRBV7-2 and TRBJ2-1; the D gene is not confidently resolved. The germline V gene provides CDR1 SGHTA and CDR2 FQGNSA. Taken from cysteine to phenylalanine, the CDR3 has 14 residues. Kept here is only the CDR3 DNA, which spans 42 bases and is read in frame from base 1. V and J are truncated by 6 bases and 6 bases respectively, leaving an intervening sequence of 15 bases.